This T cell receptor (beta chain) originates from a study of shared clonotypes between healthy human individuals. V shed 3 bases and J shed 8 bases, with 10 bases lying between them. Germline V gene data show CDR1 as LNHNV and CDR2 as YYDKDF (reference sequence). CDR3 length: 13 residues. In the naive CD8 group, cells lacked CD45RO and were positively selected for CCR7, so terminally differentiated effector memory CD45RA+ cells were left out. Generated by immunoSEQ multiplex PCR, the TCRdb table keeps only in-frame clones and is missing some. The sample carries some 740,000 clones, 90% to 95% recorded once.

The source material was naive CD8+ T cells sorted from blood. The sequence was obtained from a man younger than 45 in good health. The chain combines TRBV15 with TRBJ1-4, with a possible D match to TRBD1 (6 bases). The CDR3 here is CATSSGGAEKLFF. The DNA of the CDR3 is TGTGCCACCAGCAGTGGGGGGGCAGAAAAACTGTTTTTT.